The sequence of this TCR beta chain was determined in a study of T cells in Graves' hyperthyroidism and ophthalmopathy. These patients, aged 18 to 65, had recently diagnosed hyperthyroidism lasting under 2 months. Ahead of any ophthalmopathy symptoms, the blood sample was obtained at the first diagnosis of hyperthyroidism. This clonotype was detected ten times or more. Its antigen is unknown. The CDR3 is 15 amino acids. V was shortened by 5 bases and J by 0 bases, with 12 bases between the two germline ends. Study-wide results and limits: Most thyroid clonotypes that were expanded above 0.001 also turned up in blood.

RNA transcripts yielded amplified TCR beta CDR3 regions. When the TCR CDR3 underwent first-round RT-PCR, the HTBI primer set was used. One entry per CDR3 protein, called by TCRdb with MiXCR from the multiplex PCR reads. This sample yields 350,000 to 450,000 distinct CDR3 sequences, of which about 15% are seen a single time; almost 35% belongs to the top ten. The chain has TRBV12-3 or TRBV12-4 and TRBJ2-3; TRBD2 might be the D (5 bases). This clonotype was obtained from a woman in her twenties or thirties with Graves' hyperthyroidism that later progressed to Graves' ophthalmopathy. Sequenced sample: blood. In DNA form, the CDR3 reads TGTGCCAGCAGTCCCGGACTGTATAGCACAGATACGCAGTATTTT. Translation gives CASSPGLYSTDTQYF.